These T cell receptor beta chains were read from a single sample in a study of radiation and T cells in renal cell carcinoma. Sequenced by immunoSEQ multiplex PCR; TCRdb stores in-frame clones only, minus some. The sample has roughly 130,000 clones; roughly 84% are singletons. Here the sequenced sample was blood, taken from a patient whose treatment included radiotherapy and nephrectomy. Receptor source: a woman aged 45 to 65 with renal cell carcinoma. The conserved cysteine and the conserved F or W are not part of the CDR3 here.

TRBJ2-2	TRBV10-1	ASSRMTTGELF
TRBJ1-1	TRBV7-8	ARFRRPGTGVTEAF
TRBJ1-1	TRBV19	ASSMWGANTEAF
TRBJ2-1	TRBV7-2	ASSLGLAGVEQF
TRBJ2-7	TRBV19	ASSETGTVIPEQY
TRBJ1-2	TRBV19	ASSRLHRENYGYT
TRBJ2-1	TRBV2	ASSVWQVNNEQF
TRBJ2-5	TRBV5-6	ASIVRGFETQY
TRBJ2-7	TRBV19	ASSITSGGYEQY
TRBJ2-7	TRBV5-1	ASSSRTGEDEQY
TRBJ2-6	TRBV4-1	ASSQHSSGANVLT
TRBJ1-3	TRBV7-8	ASSRDRDSGNTIY
TRBJ2-5	TRBV7-2	ASSLVAGGGKETQY
TRBJ1-1	TRBV5-1	ASSLESGVTEAF
TRBJ2-1	TRBV7-3	ASSLTGTVEQF
TRBJ1-4	TRBV5-1	ASSLGRGRGEKLF
TRBJ2-5	TRBV5-1	ASSYGLAGIQETQY
TRBJ1-3	TRBV18	ASSPNRGAGNTIY
TRBJ1-5	TRBV19	AAGGPPSNQPQH
TRBJ1-1	TRBV19	ASSIPGTGNTEAF